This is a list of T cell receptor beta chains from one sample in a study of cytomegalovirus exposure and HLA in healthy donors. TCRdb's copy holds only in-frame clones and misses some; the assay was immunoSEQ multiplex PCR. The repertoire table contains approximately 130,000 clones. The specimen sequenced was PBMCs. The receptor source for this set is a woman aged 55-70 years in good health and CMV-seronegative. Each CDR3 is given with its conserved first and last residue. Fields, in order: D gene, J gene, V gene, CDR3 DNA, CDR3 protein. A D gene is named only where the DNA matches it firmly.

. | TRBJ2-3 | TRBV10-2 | TGCGCCAGCAGGCCATTAACAGGGAGCACAGATACGCAGTATTTT | CASRPLTGSTDTQYF
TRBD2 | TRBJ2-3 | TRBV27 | TGTGCCAGCAGTTCGGGGGGAGGGTTCTACCAAAATACGCAGTATTTT | CASSSGGGFYQNTQYF
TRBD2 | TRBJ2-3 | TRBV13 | TGTGCCAGCAGTCCACCCTGGCTAGCGGGATCAAATACGCAGTATTTT | CASSPPWLAGSNTQYF
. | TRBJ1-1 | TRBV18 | TGTGCCAGCTCGCAACAGGGAAACATGAACACTGAAGCTTTCTTT | CASSQQGNMNTEAFF
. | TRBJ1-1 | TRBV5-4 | TGTGCCAGCAGCACCCAGGGGCGGCCGAACACTGAAGCTTTCTTT | CASSTQGRPNTEAFF
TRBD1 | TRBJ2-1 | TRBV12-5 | TGTGCTAGTGGTTTGGTACTCGGACAGGGTTACAATGAGCAGTTCTTC | CASGLVLGQGYNEQFF
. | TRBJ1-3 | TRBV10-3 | TGTGCCATCTCGGGGGGGCACTCTGGAAACACCATATATTTT | CAISGGHSGNTIYF
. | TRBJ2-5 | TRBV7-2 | TGTGCCAGCAGCTTAATCGAGCGAGTGGGAGAGACCCAGTACTTC | CASSLIERVGETQYF
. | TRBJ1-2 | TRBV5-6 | TGTGCCAGCAGCCCCACGGCTAACAGTGGCTACACCTTC | CASSPTANSGYTF
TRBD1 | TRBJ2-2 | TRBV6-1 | TGTGCCAGCAGTGAATACCCCCGTGGACAGGGAGCGGTCGGGGAGCTGTTTTTT | CASSEYPRGQGAVGELFF
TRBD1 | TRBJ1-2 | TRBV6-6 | TGTGCCAGCAGCCCGCGGGACAGGACCTATGGCTACACCTTC | CASSPRDRTYGYTF
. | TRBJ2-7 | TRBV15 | TGTGCCACCAGCCGAGGACTGCCTCCTTACGAGCAGTACTTC | CATSRGLPPYEQYF
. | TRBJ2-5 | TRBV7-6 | TGTGCCAGCAGCTCCGGGGTCGGGGGAGAGACCCAGTACTTC | CASSSGVGGETQYF
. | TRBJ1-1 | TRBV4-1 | TGCGCCAGCAGCCAAACGAGTGCGAACACTGAAGCTTTCTTT | CASSQTSANTEAFF
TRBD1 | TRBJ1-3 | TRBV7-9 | TGTGCCAGCAGCCGTGGACAGGCCTACTCTGGAAACACCATATATTTT | CASSRGQAYSGNTIYF
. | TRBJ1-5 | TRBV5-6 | TGTGCCAGCAGCTTGACAGGGTTGGAGCCCCAGCATTTT | CASSLTGLEPQHF
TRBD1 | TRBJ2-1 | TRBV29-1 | TGCAGCGTTGCGGGACAGGGCTACAATGAGCAGTTCTTC | CSVAGQGYNEQFF
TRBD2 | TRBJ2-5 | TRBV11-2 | TGTGCCAGCAGCCCTAGGGGGGGGACTAGCGGGATATTCCAAGAGACCCAGTACTTC | CASSPRGGTSGIFQETQYF
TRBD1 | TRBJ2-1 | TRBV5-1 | TGCGCCAGCAGCCAAGGACAGGGGGCTTACAATGAGCAGTTCTTC | CASSQGQGAYNEQFF
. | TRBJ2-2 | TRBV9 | TGTGCCAGCAGCGTAGAAGCGGCGAACACCGGGGAGCTGTTTTTT | CASSVEAANTGELFF
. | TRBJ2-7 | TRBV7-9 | TGTGCCAGCAGCCCAAGCGGGTCCCCCTACGAGCAGTACTTC | CASSPSGSPYEQYF
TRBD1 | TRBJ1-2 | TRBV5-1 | TGCGCCAGCAGCTTGTCAGGGGGAAACTATGGCTACACCTTC | CASSLSGGNYGYTF
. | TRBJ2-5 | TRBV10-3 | TGTGCCATCAGTGAGCGTCACACCCAGGGAGAGACCCAGTACTTC | CAISERHTQGETQYF
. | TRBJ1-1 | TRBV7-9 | TGTGCCAGCAGCTTAGCCGGAGGAGGGTCGGGTGTCACTGAAGCTTTCTTT | CASSLAGGGSGVTEAFF
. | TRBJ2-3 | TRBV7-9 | TGTGCCAGCAGCCCAGTAGATACGCAGTATTTT | CASSPVDTQYF
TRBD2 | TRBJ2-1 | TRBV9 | TGTGCCAGCAGCGTAGGGTGGTTGGGGGGGACTGAGGATGAGCAGTTCTTC | CASSVGWLGGTEDEQFF
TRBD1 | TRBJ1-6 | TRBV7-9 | TGTGCCAGCAGCTTACCCGACAGGGTAGATTCACCCCTCCACTTT | CASSLPDRVDSPLHF
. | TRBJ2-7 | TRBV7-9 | TGTGCCAGCAGCTCGGTTACCGGGACATACACCTACGAGCAGTACTTC | CASSSVTGTYTYEQYF